Shown below are 18 T cell receptor beta chains from a single sample sequenced in a study of CD4 T cells in relation to SARS-CoV-2 and coronaviruses. Assay used: immunoSEQ multiplex PCR; TCRdb lists only in-frame clones, some missing. The sample lists around 31,000 clones, 72% occurring once. The unexposed donors gave CD4+ T cells in about 2010-2019, prior to COVID-19. Isolation of CD4+ T cells took place after around eleven days in culture. For these TCRs, the target antigens are not known. The sample comprised CD4+ T cells from PBMCs, cultured in vitro. Receptors were obtained from a human donor in good health.

The chain employs TRBV4-3 and TRBJ1-6; no reliable D call. This CDR3 is built from 15 residues. Germline V gives CDR1 LGHNA, CDR2 YSLEER. Trimming removed 3 bases at V and 12 bases at J, with 18 bases between. The CDR3 region has the DNA TGCGCCAGCAGCCATGCTGGGAATCCATCGAAACCCCTCCACTTT. It yields the protein CASSHAGNPSKPLHF.

This clone was seen once. The chain combines TRBV30 with TRBJ2-5; D is possibly TRBD1 (6 bases). Trimming cost V 0 bases and J 4 bases, with 9 bases left between them. CDR3 length: 13 amino acids. From germline, CDR1 is GTSNPN and CDR2 SVGIG (reference sequence). The CDR3 reads CAWSVARGETQYF. The CDR3 DNA is TGTGCCTGGAGTGTAGCCAGGGGAGAGACCCAGTACTTC.

This rearrangement joins TRBV7-9 to TRBJ2-3; the match to TRBD1 covers 9 bases. The CDR3 has 19 amino acids. J gave up 3 bases and V 3 bases, and 16 bases lay outside the gene matches. CDR1 is SEHNR, CDR2 FQNEAQ, per germline (reference sequence). The CDR3 sequence is CASSFLETLQGAGTDTQYF. The DNA for the CDR3 is TGTGCCAGCAGCTTCCTCGAAACATTACAGGGGGCTGGTACAGATACGCAGTATTTT.

This chain connects TRBV4-3 to TRBJ2-2; D not certain. Germline assignment: CDR1 LGHNA and CDR2 YSLEER. The V end lost 1 base, the J end lost 5 bases, and 11 bases lay between the germline ends. The CDR3 totals 15 residues. CDR3 sequence (DNA): TGCGCCAGCAGCCAAGCCAGTCAGCGTACCGGGGAGCTGTTTTTT. Amino acid sequence: CASSQASQRTGELFF.

This clone was seen just once. This sequence joins TRBV6-2 or TRBV6-3 and TRBJ2-7, with 13 bases identical to TRBD2. This CDR3 has 17 residues. J was trimmed by 5 bases and V by 0 bases; bases with no gene match: 7. From germline, CDR1 is MNHEY and CDR2 SVGEGT. The CDR3 bases are TGTGCCAGCAGTTACTCAACTAGCGGGAGGGCCACAGACGAGCAGTACTTC. Protein product: CASSYSTSGRATDEQYF.

This chain connects TRBV4-1 to TRBJ1-1, with a possible D match to TRBD1 (5 bases). This CDR3 region has 14 residues. The germline V gene encodes CDR1 MGHRA and CDR2 YSYEKL. Between the trimmed V and J ends, which lost 1 base and 5 bases, there was a span of 11 bases. The CDR3 DNA reads as TGCGCCAGCAGCCAAGCGGGGACGGGGACTGAAGCTTTCTTT. Residues: CASSQAGTGTEAFF.

The J gene is TRBJ1-1, the V gene TRBV29-1; no definite D call. The CDR3 loop spans 13 amino acids. Trimming took off 6 bases at V and 0 bases at J, with 11 bases between the two ends. Germline V gene lookup returns CDR1 SQVTM and CDR2 ANQGSEA. This CDR3 is CSVGGPMNTEAFF. CDR3 in DNA: TGCAGCGTCGGTGGACCGATGAACACTGAAGCTTTCTTT.

This sequence joins TRBV19 and TRBJ2-3; 11 bases fit TRBD1. This CDR3 region has 16 residues. V shed 4 bases and J 4 bases; nucleotides not matched to a gene: 7. CDR1 and CDR2 from the germline V gene are LNHDA and SQIVND (reference sequence). This CDR3 reads CASSSRTGGDPDTQYF. CDR3 bases: TGTGCCAGTAGTAGCCGGACAGGGGGCGATCCAGATACGCAGTATTTT.

This chain connects TRBV5-1 to TRBJ2-7; 9 bases line up with TRBD2. This CDR3 spans 18 amino acids. V shed 0 bases and J 0 bases; nucleotides not matched to a gene: 10. CDR1 SGHRS and CDR2 YFSETQ come from the germline V gene. The CDR3 sequence is CASSLDVSGGADSYEQYF. The CDR3 DNA follows: TGCGCCAGCAGCTTGGATGTTAGCGGGGGAGCCGACTCCTACGAGCAGTACTTC.

The rearrangement joins TRBV11-3 to TRBJ2-1, with D hard to call. The V gene lost 4 bases and the J gene lost 4 bases, with 14 bases spanning the gap. This CDR3 is 15 amino acids long. Germline V gene sequence: CDR1 SGHNT, CDR2 YENEEA. Here the CDR3 reads CASSSHSSGYNEQFF. The CDR3 DNA follows: TGTGCCAGCAGCTCGCACTCAAGTGGGTACAATGAGCAGTTCTTC.

The chain has TRBV7-2 and TRBJ2-2; D ambiguous. The CDR3 extends over 16 amino acids. Germline loops: CDR1 SGHTA, CDR2 FQGNSA. Trimming took off 5 bases at V and 1 base at J, with 14 bases between the two ends. The CDR3 DNA reads as TGTGCCAGCAGCCCGGCCCCCGGTCTGAACACCGGGGAGCTGTTTTTT. Protein product: CASSPAPGLNTGELFF.

The rearrangement links TRBV6-1 to TRBJ1-5; perhaps TRBD1 as D (5 bases). CDR1 is MNHNS, CDR2 SASEGT, per germline. The CDR3 spans 14 residues. V lost 1 base, J lost 8 bases, and 12 bases lay in between. CDR3 sequence reads: CASSEVLQGEPQHF. In nucleotides, the CDR3 is TGTGCCAGCAGTGAAGTTCTGCAGGGCGAGCCCCAGCATTTT.

The CDR3 loop reads CASRTSGEETQYF. CDR3 sequence (DNA): TGTGCCAGCAGGACTAGCGGGGAAGAGACCCAGTACTTC. The rearrangement joins TRBV6-6 to TRBJ2-5; 11 nucleotides match TRBD2. The germline CDR1 and CDR2 sequences are MNHNY and SVGAGI (reference sequence). This CDR3 has 13 residues. Germline trimming cut 6 bases from V and 3 bases from J; bases unmatched to any gene: 0.

The chain uses TRBV11-1 and TRBJ2-7; D is ambiguous. In germline, CDR1 is SGHAT, CDR2 FQDESV (reference sequence). V was cut by 0 bases and J by 2 bases, with 8 bases left in between. The CDR3 sequence is 14 residues long. The chain's CDR3 is CASSLADGPYEQYF. The CDR3 region has the DNA TGTGCCAGCAGCTTAGCGGACGGACCCTACGAGCAGTACTTC.

The chain joins TRBV11-2 to TRBJ2-5; no definite D call. CDR3 size: 13 residues. Per the germline V gene, CDR1 is SGHAT and CDR2 is FQNNGV. V lost 1 base to trimming and J lost 4 bases, with 7 bases between them. The CDR3: CASSLAAVETQYF. CDR3 in DNA: TGTGCCAGCAGCTTAGCTGCGGTAGAGACCCAGTACTTC.

V is TRBV5-1 and J is TRBJ2-3; D not resolved. CDR1 and CDR2 from the germline V gene are SGHRS and YFSETQ. This CDR3 is 14 amino acids long. The germline V and J ends were trimmed by 4 bases and 6 bases, with 15 bases remaining between them. CDR3 region: CASSPAPSSDTQYF. As DNA, the CDR3 is TGCGCCAGCAGCCCTGCCCCTTCGTCGGATACGCAGTATTTT. The full variable domain, with the rest looked up from reference TRBV5-1 and TRBJ2-3, is KAGVTQTPRYLIKTRGQQVTLSCSPISGHRSVSWYQQTPGQGLQFLFEYFSETQRNKGNFPGRFSGRQFSNSRSEMNVSTLELGDSALYLCASSPAPSSDTQYFGPGTRLTVL.

This chain uses TRBV5-3 with TRBJ1-6; no clear D. TRBV5-3 is flagged as an ORF with uncertain function. The CDR3 runs to 15 residues. V lost 2 bases to trimming and J lost 0 bases, with 6 bases between them. CDR3: CARSFGNSYNSPLHF. In DNA, the CDR3 is TGTGCCAGAAGCTTCGGAAACTCCTATAATTCACCCCTCCACTTT.

This clone was observed a single time. The chain is built from TRBV10-3 and TRBJ2-1, with 7 positions matching TRBD1. CDR1 and CDR2 from the germline V gene are ENHRY and SYGVKD. Germline trimming cut 4 bases from V and 8 bases from J; bases unmatched to any gene: 2. This CDR3 contains 12 residues. Here the CDR3 DNA reads TGTGCCATCAGTGTGACAGGGTATGAGCAGTTCTTC. Its protein product is CAISVTGYEQFF.